One and the same sample provided the 26 T cell receptor beta chains below, sequenced in a study of blood T cell repertoires in COVID-19 (dated by TCRdb to 2018 to 2020). The protocol used for the library was the immunoSEQ multiplex PCR assay. This immuneACCESS table, as held by TCRdb, lists in-frame sequences with V and J called but not all clones. Of the missing ones, under half trace to an unresolved V gene in checked studies; the others have no known cause. The sample table records fewer than 250,000 clones; roughly 80% of these occur just once. Together, the top ten hold about 10% of the sample. The material sequenced was peripheral blood. All receptors derive from a woman aged 80 or over with acute or convalescent COVID-19.

The chain's CDR3 is CASIRTGINYGYTF. CDR3 sequence (DNA): TGTGCCAGTATTAGGACAGGGATTAACTATGGCTACACCTTC. The rearrangement links TRBV19 to TRBJ1-2, with 8 bases matching TRBD1. The CDR3 is 14 amino acids. Losses at the gene ends were 7 bases for V and 1 base for J; bases not matched to a gene: 5. Germline V gene data show CDR1 as LNHDA and CDR2 as SQIVND (reference sequence).

This clone turned up a few times. This chain connects TRBV5-4 to TRBJ1-6; a possible D gene is TRBD1 (5 bases). The length of the CDR3 is 14 residues. Trimming removed 4 bases from V and 6 bases from J, with 11 bases in between. CDR1 and CDR2 (germline): SGHNT, YYREEE (reference sequence). DNA for the CDR3: TGTGCCAGCAGCCATGACAGCCTTAATTCACCCCTCCACTTT. Amino acids: CASSHDSLNSPLHF.

This clone was detected once. Other DNA sequences of this sample code for an identical CDR3. This rearrangement joins TRBV3-1 (or the pseudogene TRBV3-2) to TRBJ1-5; tentative D call: TRBD1 (5 bases). The length of the CDR3 is 14 residues. With 1 base removed from V and 1 base from J, the gap between germline ends came to 5 bases. CDR1 and CDR2 from the germline V gene are LGHDT and YNNKEL (reference sequence). The CDR3 here is CASSQGQSNQPQHF. The CDR3 DNA reads as TGTGCCAGCAGCCAAGGACAGAGCAATCAGCCCCAGCATTTT.

This chain connects TRBV7-3 to TRBJ1-4; a weak D match, TRBD1 (5 bases). The CDR3 spans 15 residues. V lost 1 base and J 2 bases, leaving 8 bases between the germline ends. The germline CDR1 and CDR2 sequences are SGHTA and FQGTGA. CDR3 nucleotides: TGTGCCAGCAGCTTAATCAGGGCGACTAATGAAAAACTGTTTTTT. Encoded protein: CASSLIRATNEKLFF.

This chain connects TRBV29-1 to TRBJ2-2; the D is unclear. V was trimmed by 6 bases and J by 3 bases, leaving 20 bases between them. This CDR3 region has 16 residues. CDR1 and CDR2 (germline): SQVTM, ANQGSEA. CDR3: CSVLPPGGLDTGELFF. In nucleotides, the CDR3 is TGCAGCGTCCTTCCCCCCGGCGGCTTGGACACCGGGGAGCTGTTTTTT.

The chain carries TRBV6-6 and TRBJ1-4, with unresolved D. The CDR3 runs to 14 residues. The V gene's germline CDR1 is MNHNY and CDR2 SVGAGI (reference sequence). V was trimmed by 2 bases and J by 5 bases, leaving 9 bases between them. The DNA for the CDR3 is TGTGCCAGCAGTTACGCCGAGTCCAATGAAAAACTGTTTTTT. Protein product: CASSYAESNEKLFF.

V gene TRBV6-2 or TRBV6-3 combines with J gene TRBJ1-4; 9 bases are a match to TRBD1. This CDR3 is 13 amino acids long. V dropped 4 bases and J dropped 7; count of bases not matched to a gene: 1. Germline V gives CDR1 MNHEY, CDR2 SVGEGT. The CDR3 loop is CASSSGQGEKLFF. Here the CDR3 DNA reads TGTGCCAGCAGTTCGGGACAGGGTGAAAAACTGTTTTTT.

With regard to this clone: The sample carries other DNA sequences with the same CDR3. This chain uses TRBV12-3 or TRBV12-4 with TRBJ1-1, with 7 bases matching TRBD1. The CDR3 extends over 13 amino acids. The trim removed 1 base at V and 6 bases at J, leaving 2 bases unmatched. CDR3 residues: CASSLGQGAEAFF. The DNA for the CDR3 is TGTGCCAGCAGTTTAGGACAGGGCGCTGAAGCTTTCTTT.

The chain recombines TRBV5-1 with TRBJ2-2; D is perhaps TRBD2 (5 bases). The CDR3 contains 14 residues. Germline-derived CDR1 and CDR2 are SGHRS and YFSETQ. Trimming shortened V by 5 bases and J by 6 bases, and 14 bases separated the two germline ends. CDR3 sequence reads: CASRTSLESGELFF. The DNA for the CDR3 is TGCGCCAGCAGAACTAGTCTAGAGTCCGGGGAGCTGTTTTTT.

The table lists this clone with a count of one. This chain uses TRBV15 with TRBJ2-7; 10 bases line up with TRBD2. Per germline, CDR1 LNHNV and CDR2 YYDKDF (reference sequence). CDR3 length equals 15 residues. V lost 2 bases to trimming and J lost 2 bases; unmatched junction nucleotides: 3. The CDR3 DNA reads TGTGCCACCAGCAGACCGCTAGCGGGGGCCTACGAGCAGTACTTC. It yields the protein CATSRPLAGAYEQYF.

The chain is built from TRBV3-1 (or the pseudogene TRBV3-2) and TRBJ1-4; perhaps TRBD1 as D (6 bases). Trimming cost V 1 base and J 13 bases, with 16 bases left between them. Germline assignment: CDR1 LGHDT and CDR2 YNNKEL (reference sequence). The CDR3 runs to 14 residues. CDR3 in amino acids: CASSQAQGWSGLFF. CDR3 nucleotide sequence: TGTGCCAGCAGCCAAGCCCAGGGGTGGTCGGGACTGTTTTTT.

The chain couples TRBV7-2 to TRBJ2-1, with D tentatively TRBD1 (6 bases). The ends were cut back, 5 bases at V and 0 bases at J, with 14 bases in the middle. The CDR3 sequence is 16 residues long. The germline gives CDR1 SGHTA, CDR2 FQGNSA. The CDR3 reads CASSPQRGSSYNEQFF. Written as DNA, the CDR3 is TGTGCCAGCAGCCCCCAAAGGGGGAGCTCCTACAATGAGCAGTTCTTC.

CDR3 bases: TGCAGCGTTGAACAGGGGCTCCTCAATGGCTACACCTTC. Its protein is CSVEQGLLNGYTF. The genes are TRBV29-1 and TRBJ1-2; D is perhaps TRBD1 (6 bases). The ends were cut back, 2 bases at V and 6 bases at J, with 13 bases in the middle. Per the germline V gene, CDR1 is SQVTM and CDR2 is ANQGSEA. The CDR3 sequence is 13 residues long.

J is TRBJ1-4 and V is TRBV27; D is unresolved. Germline CDR1 and CDR2: MNHEY and SMNVEV (reference sequence). The CDR3 runs 16 residues. Trimming took 0 bases from V and 8 from J, leaving 16 bases between them. CDR3 in DNA: TGTGCCAGCAGTTTATCGCCCACCGGGGTTGGGGAAAAACTGTTTTTT. This translates into CASSLSPTGVGEKLFF.

The J gene is TRBJ2-2, the V gene TRBV5-1; 8 bases map to TRBD1. With V trimmed by 1 base and J by 1 base, 6 bases remained unmatched. The V gene's germline CDR1 is SGHRS and CDR2 YFSETQ. The CDR3 runs to 17 residues. CDR3 DNA: TGCGCCAGCAGCTTGCCGCCCGGGACAGGGAACACCGGGGAGCTGTTTTTT. As protein: CASSLPPGTGNTGELFF.

The chain uses TRBV7-9 and TRBJ2-3, with D tentatively TRBD2 (6 bases). CDR1 SEHNR and CDR2 FQNEAQ come from the germline V gene (reference sequence). The CDR3 runs 12 residues. Trimming cost V 8 bases and J 5 bases, with 11 bases left between them. The CDR3 nucleotides read TGTGCCAGCCGGCAGGGAGGAGATACGCAGTATTTT. It yields the protein CASRQGGDTQYF. The full variable domain, its missing parts supplied by reference TRBV7-9 and TRBJ2-3, is DTGVSQNPRHKITKRGQNVTFRCDPISEHNRLYWYRQTLGQGPEFLTYFQNEAQLEKSRLLSDRFSAERPKGSFSTLEIQRTEQGDSAMYLCASRQGGDTQYFGPGTRLTVL.

The chain has TRBV5-1 and TRBJ2-3, with D possibly TRBD2 on 6 matching bases. The V end was cut by 0 bases, the J end by 2 bases, with 13 bases between. Germline V gives CDR1 SGHRS, CDR2 YFSETQ. The CDR3 has 16 residues. The DNA of the CDR3 is TGCGCCAGCAGCTTGGGGTCCTCGGGGGACACAGATACGCAGTATTTT. Amino acids: CASSLGSSGDTDTQYF.

V usage is TRBV6-5 and J usage is TRBJ2-5, with D perhaps TRBD2 (6 bases). The ends were cut back, 7 bases at V and 0 bases at J, with 9 bases in the middle. Germline V gene sequence: CDR1 MNHEY, CDR2 SVGAGI. The CDR3 consists of 13 residues. The CDR3 here is CASTRDYQETQYF. DNA of the CDR3: TGTGCCAGCACCCGGGACTACCAAGAGACCCAGTACTTC.

This clone was seen many times. This sequence joins TRBV5-4 and TRBJ2-7, with TRBD1 matching 12 bases. The J segment lost 6 bases and the V segment lost 4 bases, leaving 14 bases of the junction unmatched. Germline V CDR1 and CDR2: SGHNT, YYREEE (reference sequence). There are 17 residues in the CDR3. The CDR3 loop is CASSAIGPGQGATEQYF. CDR3 bases: TGTGCCAGCAGCGCGATAGGGCCGGGACAGGGGGCGACCGAGCAGTACTTC.

V gene TRBV10-3 combines with J gene TRBJ2-3; D may be TRBD2 (6 bases). Trimming took off 4 bases at V and 3 bases at J, with 8 bases between the two ends. This CDR3 has 13 amino acids. Germline V lookup: CDR1 ENHRY, CDR2 SYGVKD. The CDR3 sequence: CAISGGTTDTQYF. CDR3 DNA: TGTGCCATCAGTGGGGGGACTACAGATACGCAGTATTTT.

This sequence joins TRBV29-1 and TRBJ2-5; possible D gene TRBD1, 7 bases. The V gene's germline CDR1 is SQVTM and CDR2 ANQGSEA. This CDR3 region has 12 residues. The DNA for the CDR3 is TGCAGTCTGAGGGGGCTAGCGGAGACCCAGTACTTC. Translation: CSLRGLAETQYF.

J is TRBJ1-5 and V is TRBV19, with no clear D. V dropped 3 bases and J dropped 3 bases, with 18 bases sitting between them. Germline CDR1 is LNHDA and CDR2 is SQIVND (reference sequence). This CDR3 comprises 17 residues. CDR3: CASSMRAALLPNQPQHF. DNA of the CDR3: TGTGCCAGTAGTATGAGGGCAGCCCTCCTACCCAATCAGCCCCAGCATTTT.

This chain joins TRBV19 and TRBJ1-1; TRBD1 is a possible D gene (5 bases). Between the trimmed V and J ends, which lost 7 bases and 5 bases, there was a span of 20 bases. The CDR3 runs 15 residues. Per germline, CDR1 LNHDA and CDR2 SQIVND (reference sequence). The CDR3 region has the DNA TGTGCCAGTATCCCGGGACTCCTGACGGGGACTGAAGCTTTCTTT. Protein: CASIPGLLTGTEAFF. The full variable domain, its missing parts supplied by reference TRBV19 and TRBJ1-1, is DGGITQSPKYLFRKEGQNVTLSCEQNLNHDAMYWYRQDPGQGLRLIYYSQIVNDFQKGDIAEGYSVSREKKESFPLTVTSAQKNPTAFYLCASIPGLLTGTEAFFGQGTRLTVV.

The V call is TRBV6-1, the J call TRBJ1-3; no clear D. This CDR3 spans 13 amino acids. Trimming removed 3 bases from V and 11 bases from J, with 14 bases in between. CDR1 is MNHNS, CDR2 SASEGT, per germline. The CDR3: CASSEGPIGAIYF. As DNA, the CDR3 is TGTGCCAGCAGTGAGGGCCCTATAGGCGCCATATATTTT.

This clone turned up a few times. The chain carries TRBV6-5 and TRBJ1-5; 9 bases are shared with TRBD1. V gave up 7 bases and J gave up 4 bases; unmatched junction bases: 5. Germline V gives CDR1 MNHEY, CDR2 SVGAGI. The CDR3 has 14 amino acids. CDR3 in DNA: TGTGCCAGCACGACGACAGGGGGAAATCAGCCCCAGCATTTT. Translated, it gives CASTTTGGNQPQHF.

The chain couples TRBV10-3 to TRBJ2-2; D is perhaps TRBD2 (5 bases). Germline V gene lookup returns CDR1 ENHRY and CDR2 SYGVKD. The CDR3 contains 13 residues. Trimming removed 11 bases at V and 1 base at J, with 11 bases between. The CDR3 bases are TGTGCCGTCGGGGAAGAGAACACCGGGGAGCTGTTTTTT. This codes for CAVGEENTGELFF.